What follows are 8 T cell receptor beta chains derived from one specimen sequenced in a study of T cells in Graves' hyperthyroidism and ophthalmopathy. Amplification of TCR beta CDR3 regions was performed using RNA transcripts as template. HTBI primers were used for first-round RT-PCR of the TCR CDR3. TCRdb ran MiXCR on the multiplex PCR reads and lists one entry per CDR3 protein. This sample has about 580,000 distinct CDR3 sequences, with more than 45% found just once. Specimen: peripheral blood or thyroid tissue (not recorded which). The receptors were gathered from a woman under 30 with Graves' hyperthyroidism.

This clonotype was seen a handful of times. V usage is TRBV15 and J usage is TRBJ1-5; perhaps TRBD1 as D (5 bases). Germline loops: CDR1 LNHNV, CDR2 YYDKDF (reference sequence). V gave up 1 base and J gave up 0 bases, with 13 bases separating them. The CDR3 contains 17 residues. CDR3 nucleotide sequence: TGTGCCACCAGCAGAGTTAGGGGTTGGGATAGCAATCAGCCCCAGCATTTT. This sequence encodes CATSRVRGWDSNQPQHF.

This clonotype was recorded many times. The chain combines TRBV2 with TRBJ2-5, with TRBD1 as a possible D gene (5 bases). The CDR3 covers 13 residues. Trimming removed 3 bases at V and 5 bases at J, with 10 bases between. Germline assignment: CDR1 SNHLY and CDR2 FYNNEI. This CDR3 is CASSDRVRETQYF. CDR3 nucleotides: TGTGCCAGCAGTGACAGGGTTCGGGAGACCCAGTACTTC.

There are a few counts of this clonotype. CDR3 sequence reads: CASSPIGTSGEYEQYF. In nucleotides, the CDR3 is TGTGCCAGCAGCCCAATCGGGACTAGCGGAGAGTACGAGCAGTACTTC. J is TRBJ2-7 and V is TRBV4-2; 11 nucleotides line up with TRBD2. The length of the CDR3 is 16 residues. V was clipped by 4 bases and J by 4 bases; unmatched bases: 9. CDR1 and CDR2 from the germline V gene are LGHNA and YNFKEQ.

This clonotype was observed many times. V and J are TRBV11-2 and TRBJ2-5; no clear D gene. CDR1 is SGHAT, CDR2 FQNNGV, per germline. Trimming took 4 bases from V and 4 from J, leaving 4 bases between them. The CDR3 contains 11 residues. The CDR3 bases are TGTGCCAGCAGCTCCAGAGAGACCCAGTACTTC. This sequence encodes CASSSRETQYF.

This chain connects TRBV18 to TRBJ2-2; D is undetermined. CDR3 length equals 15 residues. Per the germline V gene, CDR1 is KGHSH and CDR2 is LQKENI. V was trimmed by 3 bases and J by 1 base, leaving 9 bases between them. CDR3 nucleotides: TGTGCCAGCTCACCTTACGACAAGAACACCGGGGAGCTGTTTTTT. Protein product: CASSPYDKNTGELFF.

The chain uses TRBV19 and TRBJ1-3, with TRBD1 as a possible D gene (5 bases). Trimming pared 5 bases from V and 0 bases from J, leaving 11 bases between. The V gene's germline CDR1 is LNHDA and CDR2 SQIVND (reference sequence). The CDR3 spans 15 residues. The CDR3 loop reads CASSWGRSSGNTIYF. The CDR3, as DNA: TGTGCCAGTAGTTGGGGACGGTCCTCTGGAAACACCATATATTTT.

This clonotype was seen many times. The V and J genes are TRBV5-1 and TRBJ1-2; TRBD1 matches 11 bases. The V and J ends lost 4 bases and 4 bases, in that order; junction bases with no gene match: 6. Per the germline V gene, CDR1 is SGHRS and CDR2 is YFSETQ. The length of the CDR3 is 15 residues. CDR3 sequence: CASSPRTGGLYGYTF. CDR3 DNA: TGCGCCAGCAGCCCGCGGACAGGGGGCCTCTATGGCTACACCTTC.

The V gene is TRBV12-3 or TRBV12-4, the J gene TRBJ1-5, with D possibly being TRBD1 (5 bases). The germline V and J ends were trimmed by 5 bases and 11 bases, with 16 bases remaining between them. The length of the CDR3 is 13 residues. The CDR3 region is CASSEWGTETQHF. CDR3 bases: TGTGCCAGCAGTGAATGGGGCACGGAGACCCAGCATTTT.